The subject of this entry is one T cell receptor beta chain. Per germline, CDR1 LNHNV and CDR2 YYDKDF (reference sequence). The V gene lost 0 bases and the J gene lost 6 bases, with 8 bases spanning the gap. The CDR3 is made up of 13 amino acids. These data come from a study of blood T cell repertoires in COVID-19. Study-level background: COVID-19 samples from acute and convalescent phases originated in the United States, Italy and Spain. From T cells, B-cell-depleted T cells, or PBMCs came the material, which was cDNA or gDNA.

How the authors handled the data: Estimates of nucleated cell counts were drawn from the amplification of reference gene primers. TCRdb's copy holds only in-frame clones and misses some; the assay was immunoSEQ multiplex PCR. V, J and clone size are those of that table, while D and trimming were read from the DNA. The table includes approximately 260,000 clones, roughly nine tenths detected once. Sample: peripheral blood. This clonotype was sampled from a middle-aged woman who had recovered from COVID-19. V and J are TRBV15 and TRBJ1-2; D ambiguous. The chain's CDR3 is CATSREMRDGYTF. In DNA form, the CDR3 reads TGTGCCACCAGCAGAGAAATGAGGGATGGCTACACCTTC.